One sample yielded the 16 T cell receptor beta chains listed below, sequenced in a study of T cells in Graves' hyperthyroidism and ophthalmopathy. Amplification targeted TCR beta CDR3 regions from RNA transcripts. The TCR CDR3 first-round RT-PCR relied on the HTBI primer set. TCRdb called the multiplex PCR reads again in MiXCR, with one record for every CDR3 protein. The sample has hundreds of thousands of distinct CDR3 sequences; about 13% are singletons. The specimen was blood. The receptor source for this set is a woman in her late teens or twenties with Graves' hyperthyroidism.

The chain joins TRBV20-1 to TRBJ1-4, with 9 bases identical to TRBD1. This CDR3 comprises 14 residues. Losses at the gene ends were 5 bases for V and 6 bases for J; bases not matched to a gene: 7. The germline V gene has CDR1 DFQATT and CDR2 SNEGSKA (reference sequence). The CDR3 region is CSAGTGQGYEKLFF. The CDR3 DNA sequence: TGCAGTGCTGGAACGGGACAGGGTTATGAAAAACTGTTTTTT.

This clonotype was detected ten times or more. This chain links TRBV2 with TRBJ2-3; 13 bases match TRBD2. CDR1 and CDR2 (germline): SNHLY, FYNNEI. The CDR3 is 18 residues long. Unmatched junction bases numbered 9, after V lost 5 bases and J lost 1 base. The CDR3 sequence is CASSRTSGSEGGTDTQYF. The CDR3 region has the DNA TGTGCCAGCAGTCGGACTAGCGGGAGTGAGGGGGGCACAGATACGCAGTATTTT.

J is TRBJ1-6 and V is TRBV5-6; D remains ambiguous. The CDR3 is 17 residues long. Germline V gene sequence: CDR1 SGHDT, CDR2 YYEEEE. With 4 bases removed from V and 0 bases from J, the gap between germline ends came to 14 bases. This CDR3 reads CASSTDTGSSYNSPLHF. DNA of the CDR3: TGTGCCAGCAGCACTGACACGGGGAGCTCCTATAATTCACCCCTCCACTTT.

Concerning this clonotype: It may be a read error: a sequence one base away is much more abundant. This is likely a read error, given that the CDR3 carries no conserved phenylalanine or tryptophan at its end. CDR3 loop: CASSSSGAQETQYL. The CDR3 DNA sequence: TGTGCCAGCAGCTCCTCCGGGGCCCAAGAGACCCAGTACCTC. This chain connects TRBV11-2 to TRBJ2-5, with D perhaps matching TRBD1 or TRBD2 (5 bases each). Per the germline V gene, CDR1 is SGHAT and CDR2 is FQNNGV. V was clipped by 4 bases and J by 1 base, with 10 bases between them. This CDR3 contains 14 residues.

This clonotype was seen at least ten times. The chain joins TRBV29-1 to TRBJ1-2, with a possible D match to TRBD1 (6 bases). CDR1 and CDR2 from the germline V gene are SQVTM and ANQGSEA. There are 12 residues in the CDR3. With 6 bases removed from V and 4 bases from J, the gap between germline ends came to 12 bases. The CDR3 is CSVQGNGYGYTF. The DNA of the CDR3 is TGCAGCGTACAGGGTAATGGCTATGGCTACACCTTC.

In its sample, this clonotype was seen many times. The chain links TRBV12-3 or TRBV12-4 to TRBJ2-3; TRBD2 is a possible D gene (5 bases). V lost 6 bases and J lost 5, with 9 bases in between. The CDR3 is 12 residues long. CDR3 DNA: TGTGCCAGCAGAACTGAGGGAGATACGCAGTATTTT. Its translation is CASRTEGDTQYF.

This clonotype was recorded many times. The chain uses TRBV7-3 and TRBJ2-1; TRBD2 aligns across 9 bases. Germline V gene sequence: CDR1 SGHTA, CDR2 FQGTGA. V was pared by 2 bases and J by 5 bases, with 4 bases of the junction left unmatched. The CDR3 is 15 amino acids. This CDR3 reads CASSLLAGINNEQFF. For the CDR3, the DNA is TGTGCCAGCAGCTTACTAGCGGGAATCAACAATGAGCAGTTCTTC.

In its sample, this clonotype was seen a few times. V gene TRBV5-1 combines with J gene TRBJ2-1; D is perhaps TRBD1 (5 bases). Germline assignment: CDR1 SGHRS and CDR2 YFSETQ. V gave up 4 bases and J gave up 6 bases, with 17 bases separating them. The CDR3 consists of 15 residues. CDR3 nucleotide sequence: TGCGCCAGCAGCCTTCAGGGTCCCAAGGGCAATGAGCAGTTCTTC. Protein: CASSLQGPKGNEQFF. Full variable domain (remainder filled in from reference TRBV5-1 and TRBJ2-1): KAGVTQTPRYLIKTRGQQVTLSCSPISGHRSVSWYQQTPGQGLQFLFEYFSETQRNKGNFPGRFSGRQFSNSRSEMNVSTLELGDSALYLCASSLQGPKGNEQFFGPGTRLTVL.

Here the CDR3 reads CASSLSVSEAFF. In nucleotides, the CDR3 is TGTGCCAGCAGCTTATCGGTCTCTGAAGCTTTCTTT. V is TRBV7-2 and J is TRBJ1-1; D not certain. This CDR3 region has 12 residues. Trimming pared 2 bases from V and 6 bases from J, leaving 7 bases between. Germline V gene lookup returns CDR1 SGHTA and CDR2 FQGNSA.

Many counts were recorded for this clonotype. The chain carries TRBV28 and TRBJ1-5, with a tentative D call TRBD1 (5 bases). The CDR3 covers 17 residues. Per germline, CDR1 MDHEN and CDR2 SYDVKM. Trimming removed 7 bases from V and 5 bases from J, with 24 bases in between. CDR3 region: CASTRTLAGPLDQPQHF. CDR3 nucleotide sequence: TGTGCCAGCACTCGAACGCTTGCGGGGCCGCTAGATCAGCCCCAGCATTTT.

This clonotype has at least ten counts. V gene TRBV10-3 combines with J gene TRBJ1-6, with 10 bases identical to TRBD1. Germline V CDR1 and CDR2: ENHRY, SYGVKD. V gave up 6 bases and J gave up 10 bases; unmatched junction bases: 6. CDR3 size: 14 residues. CDR3 sequence: CAISGTGAGSPLHF. CDR3 nucleotide sequence: TGTGCCATCAGCGGGACAGGGGCTGGGTCACCCCTCCACTTT.

This clonotype was seen ten or more times. The rearrangement uses TRBV20-1 and TRBJ1-2; 7 bases align to TRBD1. V dropped 0 bases and J dropped 2; count of bases not matched to a gene: 3. Germline V gene sequence: CDR1 DFQATT, CDR2 SNEGSKA (reference sequence). The CDR3 length is 14 residues. The DNA for the CDR3 is TGCAGTGCTAGAGATTGGGACAGCAACTATGGCTACACCTTC. It encodes CSARDWDSNYGYTF.

This clonotype was counted ten times or more. J is TRBJ2-1 and V is TRBV20-1; TRBD2 matches 11 bases. Germline loops: CDR1 DFQATT, CDR2 SNEGSKA (reference sequence). V lost 0 bases, J lost 9 bases, and 16 bases stayed unmatched. The CDR3 runs to 18 residues. The DNA of the CDR3 is TGCAGTGCTAGAGATGGACCCCCTCTAGCGGGGGGAGCGAGTGAGCAGTTCTTC. Translating it yields CSARDGPPLAGGASEQFF.

At least ten counts were recorded for this clonotype. The rearrangement joins TRBV6-1 to TRBJ2-2; 7 bases are a match to TRBD2. Unmatched junction bases numbered 6, after V lost 7 bases and J lost 1 base. Germline V lookup: CDR1 MNHNS, CDR2 SASEGT. The CDR3 sequence is 15 residues long. CDR3 nucleotides: TGTGCCAGCACAAGCCCGGGGGGGAACACCGGGGAGCTGTTTTTT. Translation gives CASTSPGGNTGELFF.

This clonotype was recorded a few times. The gene calls are TRBV7-3 and TRBJ2-3; 7 bases align to TRBD1. The germline V gene has CDR1 SGHTA and CDR2 FQGTGA. Losses at the gene ends were 3 bases for V and 2 bases for J; bases not matched to a gene: 8. This CDR3 comprises 16 residues. For the CDR3, the DNA is TGTGCCAGCAGCTTGGCCGGGACAGTCCCCACAGATACGCAGTATTTT. It codes for CASSLAGTVPTDTQYF.

The V and J genes are TRBV20-1 and TRBJ2-2; 9 bases match TRBD1. J gave up 14 bases and V 6 bases, and 7 bases lay outside the gene matches. Per the germline V gene, CDR1 is DFQATT and CDR2 is SNEGSKA (reference sequence). The CDR3 consists of 11 residues. This chain's CDR3 is CSAQGTGRLFF. The CDR3 nucleotides are TGCAGTGCCCAAGGGACAGGGAGACTGTTTTTT.